This TCR beta chain comes out of a study of identical twins' blood T cells. Across the whole study: Roughly six alpha and roughly six beta libraries together yielded some 50 million reads.

TCRdb reprocessed the 5' RACE reads with MiXCR, giving one entry per CDR3 protein. Altogether a few hundred thousand distinct CDR3 sequences are present, 28% being singletons, with the ten largest covering 6% to 7%. Per the germline V gene, CDR1 is MNHNY and CDR2 is SVGAGI (reference sequence). V lost 5 bases and J lost 7, with 20 bases in between. CDR3 length: 15 residues. This clonotype came up a few times. The J gene is TRBJ1-2, the V gene TRBV6-6; D not certain. Material for sequencing was PBMCs. This receptor was identified in a woman aged 18 to 50 in good health. CDR3 region: CASSPILAEIGGYTF. The CDR3 DNA reads as TGTGCCAGCAGTCCTATTCTGGCGGAAATCGGTGGCTACACCTTC.